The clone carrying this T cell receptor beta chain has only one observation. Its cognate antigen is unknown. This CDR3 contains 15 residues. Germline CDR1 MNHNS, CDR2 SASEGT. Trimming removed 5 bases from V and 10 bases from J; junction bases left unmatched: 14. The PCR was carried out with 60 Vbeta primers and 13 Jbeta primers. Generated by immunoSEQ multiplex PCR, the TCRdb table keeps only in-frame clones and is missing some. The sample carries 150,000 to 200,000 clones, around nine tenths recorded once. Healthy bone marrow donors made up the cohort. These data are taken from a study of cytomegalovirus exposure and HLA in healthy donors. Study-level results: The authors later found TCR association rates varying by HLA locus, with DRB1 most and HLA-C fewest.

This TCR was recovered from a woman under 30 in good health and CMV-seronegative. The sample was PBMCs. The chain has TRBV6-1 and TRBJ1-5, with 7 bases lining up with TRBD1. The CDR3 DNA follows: TGTGCCAGCAGTAAAATGGGACAGCCAAGCGAACCCCAGCATTTT. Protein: CASSKMGQPSEPQHF.